This T cell receptor beta chain was captured by sequencing in a study of immune cell composition in non-small cell lung cancer. Points on this clone: Its antigen is not known.

Normal lung was sampled as far from the tumour as possible, at least 3 cm. Study results and limitations: Squamous carcinomas (approximately 75%) more often had tumour-associated clones >0.5% than adenocarcinomas (33%).

The CDR3 covers 15 residues. V shed 1 base, J shed 5 bases, and the junction held 3 bases outside the gene matches. The V gene's germline CDR1 is SGHAT and CDR2 FQDESV (reference sequence). Sequencing used immunoSEQ multiplex PCR; TCRdb keeps in-frame clones, though not all of them. The table includes 5,500 to 7,000 clones, approximately 70% detected once. The sequencing input was non-adjacent lung tissue. This clonotype was sampled from a human donor with non-small cell lung cancer. The chain has TRBV11-1 and TRBJ2-2; 8 bases map to TRBD1. The CDR3 sequence: CASSLGTGITGELFF. The CDR3 DNA is TGTGCCAGCAGCTTAGGGACAGGGATTACCGGGGAGCTGTTTTTT.